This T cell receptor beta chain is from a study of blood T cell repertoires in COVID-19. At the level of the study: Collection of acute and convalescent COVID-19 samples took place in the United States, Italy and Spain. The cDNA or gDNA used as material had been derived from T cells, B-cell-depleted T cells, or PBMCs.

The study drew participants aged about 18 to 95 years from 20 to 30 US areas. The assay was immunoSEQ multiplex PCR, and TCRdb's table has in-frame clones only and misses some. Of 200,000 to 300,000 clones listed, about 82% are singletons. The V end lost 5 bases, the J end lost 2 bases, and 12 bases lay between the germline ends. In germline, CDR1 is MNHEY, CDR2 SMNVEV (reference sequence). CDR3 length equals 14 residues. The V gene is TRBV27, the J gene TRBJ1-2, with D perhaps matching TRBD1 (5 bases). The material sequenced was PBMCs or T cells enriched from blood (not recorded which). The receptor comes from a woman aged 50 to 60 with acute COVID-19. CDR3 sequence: CASSGAGPNYGYTF. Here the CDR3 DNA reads TGTGCCAGCAGTGGGGCGGGACCGAACTATGGCTACACCTTC.